Shown below are 4 T cell receptor beta chains from a single sample sequenced in a study of lymphopenia after photon versus proton radiotherapy. The data were produced by immunoSEQ multiplex PCR, yet TCRdb's version contains in-frame clones alone and is incomplete. The table shows tens of thousands of clones, with about nine tenths occurring only once. The sample consisted of peripheral blood, taken from a patient treated with photon-based radiotherapy. These receptors came from a woman between 45 and 60 years old with cholangiocarcinoma.

V gene TRBV7-8 combines with J gene TRBJ1-1, with D possibly matching TRBD1 (5 bases). The V and J ends lost 5 bases and 7 bases respectively, with 14 bases between them. Germline V CDR1 and CDR2: SGHVS, FQNEAQ. CDR3 length: 13 amino acids. The CDR3 sequence: CASSERTGREAFF. The CDR3 DNA sequence: TGTGCCAGCAGCGAACGGACGGGACGTGAAGCTTTCTTT.

The chain employs TRBV10-3 and TRBJ2-7, with TRBD2 matching 13 bases. J was trimmed by 4 bases and V by 0 bases; bases with no gene match: 0. Per the germline V gene, CDR1 is ENHRY and CDR2 is SYGVKD. The CDR3 is 15 amino acids. The CDR3 loop is CAISESTSGGYEQYF. The CDR3, as DNA: TGTGCCATCAGTGAGTCGACTAGCGGGGGGTACGAGCAGTACTTC.

The rearrangement uses TRBV5-1 and TRBJ2-4, with 8 bases that match TRBD2. CDR3 length: 15 residues. The V and J ends lost 2 bases and 9 bases, in that order; junction bases with no gene match: 10. Germline V CDR1 and CDR2: SGHRS, YFSETQ. CDR3 nucleotides: TGCGCCAGCAGCTTAGCAGCGGGGGAGGTGGGCATTCAGTACTTC. Residues: CASSLAAGEVGIQYF.

This sequence joins TRBV19 and TRBJ1-2; D gene ambiguous. Germline CDR1 LNHDA, CDR2 SQIVND (reference sequence). V was cut by 4 bases and J by 4 bases, with 10 bases left in between. The CDR3 is made up of 13 amino acids. CDR3 amino acids: CASSTQGRYGYTF. CDR3 nucleotide sequence: TGTGCCAGTAGTACTCAAGGGCGCTATGGCTACACCTTC.